This T cell receptor (beta chain) originates from a study of CD8+ T cells in alopecia areata. Study overall: Tofacitinib dosing lasted 6 to 18 months, which was then followed by 6 months off drug.

Germline loops: CDR1 SQVTM, CDR2 ANQGSEA. CDR3 length: 15 amino acids. The V gene lost 0 bases and the J gene lost 8 bases, with 16 bases spanning the gap. Lesional scalp punch biopsies and peripheral blood came from alopecia areata patients. Extracted RNA was reverse transcribed, and the resulting cDNA served as sequencing template. The assay was immunoSEQ multiplex PCR, and TCRdb's table has in-frame clones only and misses some. In the table there are approximately 150,000 clones, about 67% of which are singletons. The specimen was CD8+ T cells sorted from blood, collected at week 0. This sequence joins TRBV29-1 and TRBJ1-4, with TRBD1 as a possible D gene (5 bases). The sequence was obtained from a human donor with alopecia areata. CDR3 sequence (DNA): TGCAGCGTTGAAGATCGGCGGGGGATCGGAGAAAAACTGTTTTTT. Residues: CSVEDRRGIGEKLFF.